This T cell receptor (beta chain) is from a study of blood T cell repertoires in COVID-19. Study details: Researchers got acute and convalescent COVID-19 samples from the United States, Italy and Spain. The analysed material was cDNA or gDNA that came from T cells, B-cell-depleted T cells, or PBMCs.

This clone counts as large. Original processing notes: Counts of nucleated cells, estimated from reference gene primer amplification, were obtained. The table came from immunoSEQ multiplex PCR; TCRdb's copy has only in-frame clones and leaves some out. V and J calls and clone size are given by that table; D and trimming were obtained from the DNA. This sample has around 23,000 clones, with around nine tenths found just once. The specimen was peripheral blood. This TCR was sampled from a man aged 45-60 years with active COVID-19.

The CDR3 sequence: CASSSNSPEQYF. The CDR3 DNA is TGTGCCAGCAGCTCCAACTCTCCCGAGCAGTACTTC. J is TRBJ2-7 and V is TRBV5-4; D unresolved. V was pared by 3 bases and J by 6 bases, with 10 bases between. Germline V gives CDR1 SGHNT, CDR2 YYREEE (reference sequence). The CDR3 loop spans 12 amino acids.